A selection of T cell receptor beta chains follows, all from one sample in a study of T cells in localized non-small cell lung cancer. TCRdb's table, derived via immunoSEQ multiplex PCR, lists solely in-frame clones and lacks some. The sample yields about 70,000 clones, approximately 87% seen once. Sequenced material: peripheral blood, taken before any cancer treatment. The receptors derive from a male donor aged 60 or older with stage III squamous cell lung carcinoma. The CDR3 runs from the conserved cysteine through the conserved F or W. A D gene is named only where the DNA matches it firmly. Size values are once, few and many counts, or a class for expanded clones, and some rows have none.

size: NA; length: 14; J: TRBJ2-5; D: NA; V: TRBV19; DNA: TGTGCCAGTAGTATAGTGGGCAGCCAAGAGACCCAGTACTTC; CDR3: CASSIVGSQETQYF
size: NA; length: 14; J: TRBJ2-2; D: NA; V: TRBV2; DNA: TGTGCCAGCAGGGCCAGACTTTTGGCCGGGGAGCTGTTTTTT; CDR3: CASRARLLAGELFF
size: NA; length: 14; J: TRBJ1-2; D: NA; V: TRBV4-3; DNA: TGCGCCAGCAGCCAGCGGGGTATCGACTATGGCTACACCTTC; CDR3: CASSQRGIDYGYTF
size: once; length: 15; J: TRBJ2-6; D: NA; V: TRBV30; DNA: TGTGCCTGGAGTGTACGTGGTGCCGGGGCCAACGTCCTGACTTTC; CDR3: CAWSVRGAGANVLTF
size: NA; length: 12; J: TRBJ1-2; D: NA; V: TRBV10-3; DNA: TGTGCCATCAGTGAGCAGGCCTATGGCTACACCTTC; CDR3: CAISEQAYGYTF
size: few; length: 13; J: TRBJ1-5; D: NA; V: TRBV6-1; DNA: TGTGCCAGCTCCAAGGAGGGGGGACGGCCCCAGCATTTT; CDR3: CASSKEGGRPQHF
size: NA; length: 16; J: TRBJ1-1; D: NA; V: TRBV5-1; DNA: TGCGCCAGCAGCTCGACCGAAGGGGCGTTGAACACTGAAGCTTTCTTT; CDR3: CASSSTEGALNTEAFF
size: NA; length: 13; J: TRBJ1-2; D: TRBD1; V: TRBV7-9; DNA: TGTGCCAGCAGCCTAGGGACAGGCCATGGCTACACCTTC; CDR3: CASSLGTGHGYTF
size: NA; length: 14; J: TRBJ2-7; D: NA; V: TRBV7-2; DNA: TGTGCCAGCAGCTTTACCCTCGGGACCTACGAGCAGTACTTC; CDR3: CASSFTLGTYEQYF
size: NA; length: 15; J: TRBJ1-2; D: NA; V: TRBV25-1; DNA: TGTGCCAGCACCCCGGGGGGGCCACTTAACTATGGCTACACCTTC; CDR3: CASTPGGPLNYGYTF
size: once; length: 14; J: TRBJ2-3; D: NA; V: TRBV4-3; DNA: TGCGCCAGCAGCCAAGGGGTCTTCCCAGATACGCAGTATTTT; CDR3: CASSQGVFPDTQYF
size: NA; length: 14; J: TRBJ1-1; D: TRBD1; V: TRBV5-1; DNA: TGCGCCAGCAGCTTGGATCAGGGGGCTTCTGAAGCTTTCTTT; CDR3: CASSLDQGASEAFF
size: NA; length: 16; J: TRBJ1-6; D: TRBD1; V: TRBV9; DNA: TGTGCCAGCAGCGTAGGAGGGACAGGGCACAATTCACCCCTCCACTTT; CDR3: CASSVGGTGHNSPLHF
size: NA; length: 15; J: TRBJ2-7; D: TRBD1; V: TRBV11-3; DNA: TGTGCCAGCAGCTCCCTCGACAGGGCGTCCTACGAGCAGTACTTC; CDR3: CASSSLDRASYEQYF
size: NA; length: 14; J: TRBJ2-2; D: TRBD1; V: TRBV2; DNA: TGTGCCAGCCGGACAGGGGCCATCACCGGGGAGCTGTTTTTT; CDR3: CASRTGAITGELFF
size: NA; length: 15; J: TRBJ1-3; D: TRBD1; V: TRBV5-4; DNA: TGTGCCAGCAGCGTAGGGGGCGGAGGGGGAAACACCATATATTTT; CDR3: CASSVGGGGGNTIYF
size: NA; length: 14; J: TRBJ1-2; D: NA; V: TRBV7-8; DNA: TGTGCCAGCAGCCCTCCCCGGGTCCCCAGTGGCTACACCTTC; CDR3: CASSPPRVPSGYTF
size: NA; length: 14; J: TRBJ1-1; D: NA; V: TRBV5-1; DNA: TGCGCCAGCGCTACACAGGGTTTGAACACTGAAGCTTTCTTT; CDR3: CASATQGLNTEAFF
size: once; length: 16; J: TRBJ2-3; D: NA; V: TRBV4-3; DNA: TGCGCCAGCAGCCAAGGAGATGAGGGAAGCACAGATACGCAGTATTTT; CDR3: CASSQGDEGSTDTQYF
size: NA; length: 14; J: TRBJ2-2; D: NA; V: TRBV9; DNA: TGTGCCAGCAGCGTGACGGCTTGGACCGGGGAGCTGTTTTTT; CDR3: CASSVTAWTGELFF
size: NA; length: 15; J: TRBJ2-6; D: NA; V: TRBV11-3; DNA: TGTGCCAGCAGCTTAGGCGGGCTTGGGGCCAACGTCCTGACTTTC; CDR3: CASSLGGLGANVLTF
size: NA; length: 14; J: TRBJ1-6; D: TRBD1; V: TRBV6-4; DNA: TGTGCCAGCAGTGAAGGGACAGCAAATTCACCCCTCCACTTT; CDR3: CASSEGTANSPLHF
size: NA; length: 16; J: TRBJ2-3; D: NA; V: TRBV5-1; DNA: TGCGCCAGCAGCTTGGGACAGTCTTTGACATCAGATACGCAGTATTTT; CDR3: CASSLGQSLTSDTQYF
size: few; length: 12; J: TRBJ1-6; D: NA; V: TRBV9; DNA: TGTGCCAGCAGCGGCCTCATATCACCCCTCCACTTT; CDR3: CASSGLISPLHF
size: once; length: 12; J: TRBJ1-6; D: NA; V: TRBV29-1; DNA: TGCAACCAAAAATCCTATAATTCACCCCTCCACTTT; CDR3: CNQKSYNSPLHF
size: few; length: 18; J: TRBJ1-6; D: NA; V: TRBV19; DNA: TGTGCCAGTAGTACTTCAAGACCGGGAGGTTCCTATAATTCACCCCTCCACTTT; CDR3: CASSTSRPGGSYNSPLHF
size: NA; length: 15; J: TRBJ2-7; D: NA; V: TRBV7-2; DNA: TGTGCCAGCAGCTACAGTCGGGGCCCCACCTACGAGCAGTACTTC; CDR3: CASSYSRGPTYEQYF
size: once; length: 15; J: TRBJ1-2; D: TRBD1; V: TRBV18; DNA: TGTGCCAGCTCACCTGAAACCGGGACAGTCTATGGCTACACCTTC; CDR3: CASSPETGTVYGYTF
size: NA; length: 12; J: TRBJ2-1; D: NA; V: TRBV5-6; DNA: TGTGCCAGCAGCCCGGGAAACAATGAGCAGTTCTTC; CDR3: CASSPGNNEQFF